These 7 T cell receptor beta chains came from one sample sequenced in a study of cytomegalovirus exposure and HLA in healthy donors. With 60 Vbeta and 13 Jbeta primers, the PCR was carried out. Sequenced by immunoSEQ multiplex PCR; TCRdb stores in-frame clones only, minus some. This sample has roughly 150,000 clones, with roughly 82% found just once. Sequencing used PBMCs. The receptors here all came from a woman in her forties or fifties in good health and CMV-seropositive.

This clone was counted between two and nine times. The chain carries TRBV9 and TRBJ2-1, with 11 nucleotides matching TRBD2. The V gene end was trimmed by 0 bases and the J gene end by 9 bases; junction bases not matched to a gene: 5. Germline assignment: CDR1 SGDLS and CDR2 YYNGEE. The CDR3 covers 15 residues. The CDR3 DNA sequence: TGTGCCAGCAGCGTAGCTCCGCTAGCGGGGGGTGAGCAGTTCTTC. Its protein is CASSVAPLAGGEQFF.

The rearrangement joins TRBV10-3 to TRBJ2-5; a possible D gene is TRBD1 (6 bases). Germline CDR1 and CDR2: ENHRY and SYGVKD. The CDR3 spans 15 residues. V was clipped by 4 bases and J by 2 bases, with 14 bases between them. The CDR3 sequence: CAISGTHRGQETQYF. CDR3 coding DNA: TGTGCCATCAGTGGGACCCATAGGGGGCAAGAGACCCAGTACTTC.

As DNA, the CDR3 is TGTGCCAGCAGGCTACAGGGACGGACTGAAGCTTTCTTT. It encodes CASRLQGRTEAFF. The V and J genes are TRBV27 and TRBJ1-1; tentative D call: TRBD1 (6 bases). The germline CDR1 and CDR2 sequences are MNHEY and SMNVEV (reference sequence). Trimming left V 6 bases short and J 5 bases short, with 13 bases between. The CDR3 is made up of 13 amino acids.

V usage is TRBV2 and J usage is TRBJ2-3; 11 bases map to TRBD2. The CDR3 has 13 amino acids. V gave up 10 bases and J gave up 5 bases; unmatched junction bases: 5. Germline lookup yields CDR1 SNHLY and CDR2 FYNNEI. This CDR3 reads CATYSGGGDTQYF. CDR3 DNA sequence: TGTGCCACCTATAGCGGGGGGGGAGATACGCAGTATTTT. The variable domain in full, with the rest retrieved from reference TRBV2 and TRBJ2-3, is EPEVTQTPSHQVTQMGQEVILRCVPISNHLYFYWYRQILGQKVEFLVSFYNNEISEKSEIFDDQFSVERPDGSNFTLKIRSTKLEDSAMYFCATYSGGGDTQYFGPGTRLTVL.

V and J are TRBV29-1 and TRBJ1-2; 9 bases align to TRBD1. The CDR3 totals 16 residues. Trimming cost V 0 bases and J 2 bases; bases outside gene matches: 7. Per germline, CDR1 SQVTM and CDR2 ANQGSEA. The CDR3 loop is CSVEDRADRGNYGYTF. Written as DNA, the CDR3 is TGCAGCGTTGAAGATCGGGCGGACAGGGGAAACTATGGCTACACCTTC.

The chain combines TRBV5-6 with TRBJ2-1; tentative D call: TRBD2 (6 bases). Germline V gene lookup returns CDR1 SGHDT and CDR2 YYEEEE. CDR3 size: 13 residues. Deletions cut 4 bases from V and 7 bases from J, with 12 bases between. CDR3 amino acids: CASSLRLVNEQFF. The DNA for the CDR3 is TGTGCCAGCAGCCTGAGACTAGTAAATGAGCAGTTCTTC.

The V call is TRBV9, the J call TRBJ1-1; possible D gene TRBD1, 5 bases. Between the trimmed V and J ends, which lost 0 bases and 7 bases, there was a span of 10 bases. Germline CDR1 reads SGDLS; CDR2 reads YYNGEE. This CDR3 region has 13 residues. CDR3 sequence reads: CASSVDGGGEAFF. CDR3 nucleotide sequence: TGTGCCAGCAGCGTAGATGGGGGAGGTGAAGCTTTCTTT. Based on the CDR3 plus reference TRBV9 and TRBJ1-1, the full variable domain is DSGVTQTPKHLITATGQRVTLRCSPRSGDLSVYWYQQSLDQGLQFLIQYYNGEERAKGNILERFSAQQFPDLHSELNLSSLELGDSALYFCASSVDGGGEAFFGQGTRLTVV.